This entry lists 21 T cell receptor beta chains sequenced from one sample in a study of response to subunit inactivated influenza vaccine. TCRdb re-called the RT-PCR reads through MiXCR, storing one row per CDR3 protein. The repertoire includes approximately 530,000 distinct CDR3 sequences, about 7.6% of them detected once, and over 10% sits in the top ten. Sequenced here: PBMCs from blood, sampled roughly 24 months after vaccination. The receptors here all came from a man between 50 and 69 years old who received an inactivated influenza vaccine.

This clonotype occurred many times. The V gene is TRBV5-5, the J gene TRBJ1-2; no definite D call. In germline, CDR1 is SGHKS, CDR2 YYEKEE (reference sequence). The CDR3 spans 14 residues. V was cut by 0 bases and J by 6 bases, with 12 bases left in between. Here the CDR3 reads CASSLVLNGNGYTF. For the CDR3, the DNA is TGTGCCAGCAGCTTGGTCTTGAACGGGAATGGCTACACCTTC.

In its sample, this clonotype was seen many times. The rearrangement uses TRBV7-2 and TRBJ2-3, with 9 bases lining up with TRBD1. The V and J ends lost 6 bases and 14 bases, in that order; junction bases with no gene match: 9. The CDR3 is 12 residues long. In germline, CDR1 is SGHTA, CDR2 FQGNSA. CDR3 in DNA: TGTGCCAGCAGAGCAACAGGGGGCCAGGGGTATTTT. Translating gives CASRATGGQGYF.

This clonotype was picked up a small number of times. The chain couples TRBV5-6 to TRBJ2-5; D gene ambiguous. The CDR3 covers 14 residues. V lost 0 bases and J 1 base, leaving 7 bases between the germline ends. CDR1 is SGHDT, CDR2 YYEEEE, per germline. CDR3 sequence: CASSLVHLQETQYF. CDR3 in DNA: TGTGCCAGCAGCTTGGTCCACCTCCAAGAGACCCAGTACTTC.

V gene TRBV5-1 combines with J gene TRBJ2-5; the D is unclear. Per the germline V gene, CDR1 is SGHRS and CDR2 is YFSETQ. The V end was cut by 1 base, the J end by 3 bases, with 13 bases between. This CDR3 is built from 15 residues. This chain's CDR3 is CASSLLGLLEETQYF. The CDR3 DNA is TGCGCCAGCAGCTTGTTAGGGTTGTTGGAAGAGACCCAGTACTTC.

The chain combines TRBV12-3 or TRBV12-4 with TRBJ1-1; D is uncertain. The CDR3 length is 16 residues. V was shortened by 6 bases and J by 1 base, with 18 bases between the two germline ends. CDR3 residues: CASSRRSPGENTEAFF. For the CDR3, the DNA is TGTGCCAGCAGCAGGCGGTCCCCCGGGGAGAACACTGAAGCTTTCTTT.

V and J are TRBV12-3 or TRBV12-4 and TRBJ2-5; TRBD2 matches at 12 bases. The length of the CDR3 is 17 residues. The J segment lost 5 bases and the V segment lost 0 bases, leaving 7 bases of the junction unmatched. CDR3 sequence reads: CASSLARTSGIGETQYF. The CDR3 bases are TGTGCCAGCAGTTTAGCGCGGACTAGCGGGATTGGGGAGACCCAGTACTTC.

This clonotype was recorded a few times. The CDR3 loop reads CASSEVQGGRYEQYF. The CDR3 nucleotides read TGTGCCAGCAGTGAAGTACAGGGGGGACGGTACGAGCAGTACTTC. The chain uses TRBV6-1 and TRBJ2-7; 8 bases agree with TRBD1. Germline V gene sequence: CDR1 MNHNS, CDR2 SASEGT. The V gene end was trimmed by 1 base and the J gene end by 4 bases; junction bases not matched to a gene: 6. The CDR3 has 15 residues.

This clonotype was detected a few times. This sequence joins TRBV11-1 and TRBJ2-3; 14 bases agree with TRBD2. The CDR3 has 20 amino acids. V was clipped by 4 bases and J by 7 bases; unmatched bases: 19. The germline CDR1 and CDR2 sequences are SGHAT and FQDESV (reference sequence). The CDR3: CASSSEDPGTSGGLRYTQYF. The DNA for the CDR3 is TGTGCCAGCAGCTCGGAAGACCCCGGGACTAGCGGGGGTCTCCGCTATACGCAGTATTTT.

This clonotype was recorded a few times. The chain combines TRBV7-7 with TRBJ2-1; TRBD1 aligns across 8 bases. J was trimmed by 10 bases and V by 5 bases; bases with no gene match: 7. Germline values: CDR1 SSHAT, CDR2 FNYEAQ (reference sequence). This CDR3 has 13 amino acids. The chain's CDR3 is CASSTGQGREQFF. CDR3 sequence (DNA): TGTGCCAGCAGCACCGGACAGGGTCGGGAGCAGTTCTTC. Variable domain in full (rest from reference TRBV7-7 and TRBJ2-1): GAGVSQSPRYKVTKRGQDVTLRCDPISSHATLYWYQQALGQGPEFLTYFNYEAQPDKSGLPSDRFSAERPEGSISTLTIQRTEQRDSAMYRCASSTGQGREQFFGPGTRLTVL.

The genes are TRBV7-2 and TRBJ2-5; a possible D gene is TRBD2 (5 bases). Per germline, CDR1 SGHTA and CDR2 FQGNSA. The CDR3 loop spans 16 amino acids. Trimming removed 2 bases from V and 0 bases from J, with 13 bases in between. CDR3 DNA: TGTGCCAGCAGCTTAACTTTCACGCGGGACCAAGAGACCCAGTACTTC. Protein: CASSLTFTRDQETQYF.

This clonotype has a handful of counts. The chain recombines TRBV3-1 with TRBJ2-2, with D perhaps being TRBD1 or TRBD2 (5 bases each). Germline-derived CDR1 and CDR2 are LGHDT and YNNKEL (reference sequence). Trimming removed 2 bases from V and 3 bases from J, with 16 bases in between. The CDR3 sequence is 17 residues long. The CDR3 loop reads CASSQFIPGADTGELFF. For the CDR3, the DNA is TGTGCCAGCAGCCAATTTATCCCCGGGGCGGACACCGGGGAGCTGTTTTTT.

The chain employs TRBV5-4 and TRBJ2-2, with D maybe TRBD1 (5 bases). Looked up from germline, CDR1 is SGHNT and CDR2 is YYREEE (reference sequence). The CDR3 sequence is 16 residues long. V gave up 0 bases and J gave up 7 bases, with 16 bases separating them. This chain's CDR3 is CASSLAWSGRGGELFF. As DNA, the CDR3 is TGTGCCAGCAGCTTGGCCTGGTCCGGTAGGGGCGGGGAGCTGTTTTTT.

Of note for this clonotype: The junction departs from germline at one end; a sequencing error may be responsible. The V gene is TRBV10-3, the J gene TRBJ2-7; 7 bases are shared with TRBD1. Germline lookup yields CDR1 ENHRY and CDR2 SYGVKD. The CDR3 runs 13 residues. The CDR3 region is CAIRTTGTYKQYF. CDR3 bases: TGTGCCATCAGGACGACAGGGACCTACAAGCAGTACTTC.

The table lists this clonotype with many counts. The chain recombines TRBV19 with TRBJ2-2, with 8 bases fitting TRBD2. The CDR3 spans 15 residues. Trimming cost V 4 bases and J 1 base; bases outside gene matches: 2. Germline V CDR1 and CDR2: LNHDA, SQIVND (reference sequence). As DNA, the CDR3 is TGTGCCAGTAGTAAACTAGCGGTGAACACCGGGGAGCTGTTTTTT. As protein: CASSKLAVNTGELFF.

This clonotype occurred many times. The chain employs TRBV4-2 and TRBJ2-2; D perhaps matches TRBD2 (6 bases). The V gene's germline CDR1 is LGHNA and CDR2 YNFKEQ. V was trimmed by 4 bases and J by 2 bases, leaving 17 bases between them. The CDR3 is 17 amino acids. The chain's CDR3 is CASSRLGTPTNTGELFF. The CDR3 bases are TGTGCCAGCAGCCGACTTGGGACTCCCACCAACACCGGGGAGCTGTTTTTT.

This clonotype was recorded a few times. Compared with germline, one end of the junction differs, possibly owing to a read error. The chain's CDR3 is CASSLAGLVIYEQYF. CDR3 DNA: TGTGCCAGCAGCCTAGCGGGACTAGTCATTTACGAGCAGTACTTC. This chain uses TRBV7-9 with TRBJ2-7, with TRBD2 matching over 9 bases. CDR1 is SEHNR and CDR2 is FQNEAQ in the germline V gene (reference sequence). The CDR3 is 15 residues long.

V usage is TRBV6-5 and J usage is TRBJ1-5; 7 nucleotides match TRBD1. Germline-derived CDR1 and CDR2 are MNHEY and SVGAGI. CDR3 size: 17 residues. The trim removed 1 base at V and 2 bases at J, leaving 8 bases unmatched. In DNA, the CDR3 is TGTGCCAGCAGTTACTTTGACTGGGACAGAGGCAATCAGCCCCAGCATTTT. Its protein product is CASSYFDWDRGNQPQHF.

J is TRBJ2-5 and V is TRBV12-3 or TRBV12-4, with 7 bases fitting TRBD1. Trimming removed 7 bases from V and 2 bases from J; junction bases left unmatched: 4. The CDR3 length is 13 residues. The CDR3 protein is CASTLTGQETQYF. CDR3 DNA sequence: TGTGCCAGCACCCTGACAGGGCAAGAGACCCAGTACTTC.

This sequence joins TRBV5-1 and TRBJ2-2, with D uncertain. CDR1 and CDR2 from the germline V gene are SGHRS and YFSETQ. CDR3 size: 14 residues. Trimming pared 0 bases from V and 5 bases from J, leaving 8 bases between. CDR3 region: CASSLADRTGELFF. Here the CDR3 DNA reads TGCGCCAGCAGCTTGGCCGATAGAACCGGGGAGCTGTTTTTT.

This clonotype was detected a few times. The rearrangement uses TRBV4-3 and TRBJ1-1, with D possibly matching TRBD1 (5 bases). Trimming took 1 base from V and 12 from J, leaving 12 bases between them. CDR1 is LGHNA, CDR2 YSLEER, per germline. This CDR3 contains 12 residues. DNA for the CDR3: TGCGCCAGCAGCCAAGGGAGGGGTCATTCTTTCTTT. As protein: CASSQGRGHSFF.

This clonotype appeared a few times. This chain's CDR3 is CASREGGRPYEQYF. CDR3 in DNA: TGTGCCAGCAGAGAGGGGGGGAGACCCTACGAGCAGTACTTC. The chain recombines TRBV6-2 or TRBV6-3 with TRBJ2-7, with D maybe TRBD2 (7 bases). This CDR3 contains 14 residues. Germline lookup yields CDR1 MNHEY and CDR2 SVGEGT. V lost 6 bases and J lost 2, with 14 bases in between.